Each of the 27 T cell receptor beta chains below was sequenced from the same sample in a study of vaccination and CD4 T cells after COVID-19. The study sequenced cultured CD4+ T cell DNA using the Oncomine TCR Beta short-read assay. MiXCR was run by TCRdb on the PCR reads, yielding one entry per CDR3 protein. The data hold about 8,000 distinct CDR3 sequences, with approximately 51% observed a single time. The antigens of these receptors remain unknown. Stated treatment: roughly ten-day PBMC culture with coronavirus spike peptide pools or control peptides (ViraFEST assay). Sequenced input: CD4+ T cells from blood, cultured in vitro. The receptors stem from a human donor who had recovered from COVID-19.

This clonotype was counted between two and nine times. The V call is TRBV11-3, the J call TRBJ2-5, with D possibly TRBD1 on 5 matching bases. Germline CDR1 reads SGHNT; CDR2 reads YENEEA. The CDR3 covers 15 residues. The ends were cut back, 4 bases at V and 2 bases at J, with 14 bases in the middle. The CDR3 region is CASSSVGAVQETQYF. The CDR3 DNA reads as TGTGCCAGCAGCTCGGTAGGGGCAGTGCAAGAGACCCAGTACTTC.

This sequence joins TRBV12-3 or TRBV12-4 and TRBJ2-1; D is perhaps TRBD1 or TRBD2 (6 bases each). V lost 1 base and J lost 5, with 12 bases in between. The CDR3 length is 15 residues. CDR3 sequence: CASSLGGAGNNEQFF. CDR3 coding DNA: TGTGCCAGCAGTTTAGGGGGGGCCGGGAACAATGAGCAGTTCTTC.

The sample holds one count of this clonotype. J is TRBJ2-1 and V is TRBV5-4; 9 nucleotides align to TRBD1. The CDR3 has 16 amino acids. In germline, CDR1 is SGHNT, CDR2 YYREEE (reference sequence). The V segment lost 4 bases and the J segment 7 bases; nucleotides outside the gene matches: 12. The DNA for the CDR3 is TGTGCCAGCAGCCCTGCTAGGACAGGGGCGCCTAATGAGCAGTTCTTC. Residues: CASSPARTGAPNEQFF.

The V call is TRBV10-3, the J call TRBJ2-1; 9 bases line up with TRBD2. V shed 3 bases, J shed 9 bases, and the junction held 12 bases outside the gene matches. The CDR3 has 16 residues. Germline lookup yields CDR1 ENHRY and CDR2 SYGVKD. The CDR3 coding sequence is TGTGCCATCAGTGATGGATCGTCTAGCGGGAACTTTGAGCAGTTCTTC. It yields the protein CAISDGSSSGNFEQFF.

V and J are TRBV20-1 and TRBJ1-3, with unresolved D. The length of the CDR3 is 13 residues. Germline V gives CDR1 DFQATT, CDR2 SNEGSKA (reference sequence). With 0 bases removed from V and 7 bases from J, the gap between germline ends came to 10 bases. CDR3 sequence (DNA): TGCAGTGCTAGAGATGAAACCTATAACACCATATATTTT. Its translation: CSARDETYNTIYF.

The rearrangement joins TRBV20-1 to TRBJ1-2, with TRBD1 as a possible D gene (6 bases). This CDR3 has 17 residues. Per germline, CDR1 DFQATT and CDR2 SNEGSKA (reference sequence). V dropped 0 bases and J dropped 0 bases, with 17 bases sitting between them. In DNA, the CDR3 is TGCAGTGCTAGAGATCGGGCAGGGGCCCAAGCTAACTATGGCTACACCTTC. It yields the protein CSARDRAGAQANYGYTF.

The chain has TRBV12-3 or TRBV12-4 and TRBJ1-5, with D perhaps TRBD1 (5 bases). Trimming pared 1 base from V and 0 bases from J, leaving 10 bases between. This CDR3 has 16 amino acids. This CDR3 is CASSLVAGYSNQPQHF. In DNA form, the CDR3 reads TGTGCCAGCAGTTTAGTAGCAGGGTATAGCAATCAGCCCCAGCATTTT.

This clonotype appeared a single time. The gene calls are TRBV18 and TRBJ2-3, with 9 bases matching TRBD2. Per the germline V gene, CDR1 is KGHSH and CDR2 is LQKENI. The V segment lost 3 bases and the J segment 0 bases; nucleotides outside the gene matches: 7. The CDR3 has 17 amino acids. CDR3 nucleotides: TGTGCCAGCTCACCCCTAGAGCGGGGGGCAAGCACAGATACGCAGTATTTT. Translated: CASSPLERGASTDTQYF.

The chain uses TRBV29-1 and TRBJ2-2, with D possibly matching TRBD2 (5 bases). Germline-derived CDR1 and CDR2 are SQVTM and ANQGSEA. V was cut by 5 bases and J by 1 base, with 11 bases left in between. The CDR3 length is 14 residues. The CDR3 DNA is TGCAGCGTTTTACTCCGGGGGAACACCGGGGAGCTGTTTTTT. Translating it yields CSVLLRGNTGELFF.

This clonotype has more than one count but fewer than ten. The rearrangement uses TRBV7-9 and TRBJ1-5; 8 bases line up with TRBD1. V was clipped by 5 bases and J by 1 base; unmatched bases: 4. Germline V gene data show CDR1 as SEHNR and CDR2 as FQNEAQ (reference sequence). The CDR3 runs 15 residues. The CDR3 is CASSPGGYSNQPQHF. CDR3 DNA sequence: TGTGCCAGCAGCCCAGGGGGCTACAGCAATCAGCCCCAGCATTTT.

This clonotype occurred a few times. Here the CDR3 reads CASSKRPGRNTGELFF. The CDR3 nucleotides are TGTGCCAGCAGCAAGCGCCCGGGCAGAAACACCGGGGAGCTGTTTTTT. V and J are TRBV27 and TRBJ2-2; D unclear. The germline CDR1 and CDR2 sequences are MNHEY and SMNVEV (reference sequence). This CDR3 has 16 residues. V was cut by 6 bases and J by 2 bases, with 16 bases left in between.

Concerning this clonotype: The junction and the germline gene differ at one end; a read error may be behind it. The chain uses TRBV7-7 and TRBJ2-1, with 7 nucleotides matching TRBD1. Germline V gene sequence: CDR1 SSHAT, CDR2 FNYEAQ (reference sequence). The CDR3 is made up of 17 amino acids. In nucleotides, the CDR3 is TGTGCTAGCAGCCGTACAGACAGGGAACCAAAAGGGAATGAGCAGTTCTTC. This encodes CASSRTDREPKGNEQFF.

This chain's CDR3 is CASSYRVNYGYTF. The CDR3 coding sequence is TGTGCCAGCAGCTACAGGGTAAACTATGGCTACACCTTC. This sequence joins TRBV6-2 or TRBV6-3 and TRBJ1-2; TRBD1 might be the D (6 bases). Between the trimmed V and J ends, which lost 6 bases and 2 bases, there was a span of 10 bases. The CDR3 extends over 13 amino acids. CDR1 is MNHEY, CDR2 SVGEGT, per germline.

This clonotype was seen a single time. This chain links TRBV11-3 with TRBJ1-2, with D unclear. In germline, CDR1 is SGHNT, CDR2 YENEEA. The CDR3 covers 14 residues. V was clipped by 0 bases and J by 2 bases, with 7 bases between them. CDR3 amino acids: CASSLDNKNYGYTF. CDR3 DNA sequence: TGTGCCAGCAGCTTAGATAATAAGAACTATGGCTACACCTTC.

The CDR3 DNA sequence: TGTGCCAGCAGTGAATTCGATAGCAATCAGCCCCAGCATTTT. Translated: CASSEFDSNQPQHF. This chain connects TRBV6-1 to TRBJ1-5; no clear D. The V gene lost 2 bases and the J gene lost 0 bases, with 5 bases spanning the gap. The germline V gene has CDR1 MNHNS and CDR2 SASEGT. There are 14 residues in the CDR3.

The chain couples TRBV19 to TRBJ1-5; TRBD1 agrees at 8 bases. Per the germline V gene, CDR1 is LNHDA and CDR2 is SQIVND (reference sequence). The V and J ends lost 6 bases and 4 bases, in that order; junction bases with no gene match: 8. The CDR3 totals 15 residues. CDR3 protein: CASRESGGSNQPQHF. The CDR3 DNA is TGTGCCAGTAGGGAATCAGGGGGCTCAAATCAGCCCCAGCATTTT.

This clonotype occurred a few times. The CDR3 DNA is TGTGCCTGGAGCCGTAGTCACAGTCCCTATGGCTACACCTTC. Its protein is CAWSRSHSPYGYTF. The chain has TRBV30 and TRBJ1-2, with D uncertain. The CDR3 runs to 14 residues. Germline CDR1 is GTSNPN and CDR2 is SVGIG (reference sequence). Trimming removed 3 bases at V and 4 bases at J, with 15 bases between.

The V and J genes are TRBV10-3 and TRBJ2-7, with a tentative D call TRBD1 (6 bases). The CDR3 length is 13 residues. Trimming removed 8 bases from V and 0 bases from J, with 11 bases in between. Germline V CDR1 and CDR2: ENHRY, SYGVKD. The CDR3 DNA is TGTGCCATCTGCCGGGACACCTCCTACGAGCAGTACTTC. Protein product: CAICRDTSYEQYF.

V usage is TRBV20-1 and J usage is TRBJ2-5, with D possibly TRBD1 on 6 matching bases. There are 11 residues in the CDR3. The V and J ends lost 8 bases and 5 bases respectively, with 12 bases between them. Per germline, CDR1 DFQATT and CDR2 SNEGSKA (reference sequence). CDR3 residues: CSYKRGETQYF. CDR3 DNA sequence: TGCAGTTACAAAAGGGGGGAGACCCAGTACTTC.

In this sample, this clonotype turned up a few times. The rearrangement joins TRBV20-1 to TRBJ1-5; tentative D call: TRBD1 (6 bases). The CDR3 spans 13 residues. Germline lookup yields CDR1 DFQATT and CDR2 SNEGSKA (reference sequence). Trimming stripped 2 bases from V and 4 bases from J, with 9 bases between. CDR3 amino acids: CSARQGLNQPQHF. CDR3 DNA sequence: TGCAGTGCTAGACAGGGGTTGAATCAGCCCCAGCATTTT.

This chain links TRBV7-2 with TRBJ1-2, with 9 bases aligning to TRBD1. The CDR3 covers 14 residues. Losses at the gene ends were 5 bases for V and 8 bases for J; bases not matched to a gene: 9. The V gene's germline CDR1 is SGHTA and CDR2 FQGNSA. CDR3 residues: CASSPRDRAKGYTF. The CDR3 region has the DNA TGTGCCAGCAGCCCCCGGGACAGGGCGAAGGGCTACACCTTC.

This clonotype was observed a few times. The chain carries TRBV19 and TRBJ2-2; D may be TRBD1 (6 bases). CDR1 and CDR2 from the germline V gene are LNHDA and SQIVND (reference sequence). Trimming removed 6 bases at V and 4 bases at J, with 12 bases between. The CDR3 consists of 14 residues. The CDR3 reads CASRIQGGTGELFF. Written as DNA, the CDR3 is TGTGCCAGTAGGATACAGGGTGGCACCGGGGAGCTGTTTTTT.

V usage is TRBV20-1 and J usage is TRBJ2-5, with 11 bases that match TRBD2. Germline CDR1 and CDR2: DFQATT and SNEGSKA (reference sequence). J was trimmed by 4 bases and V by 2 bases; bases with no gene match: 3. The CDR3 length is 14 residues. The CDR3 region has the DNA TGCAGTGCTAGAAACGGACTAGCGGGAGAGACCCAGTACTTC. Its translation is CSARNGLAGETQYF.

The chain couples TRBV11-3 to TRBJ2-7, with no clear D. The germline gives CDR1 SGHNT, CDR2 YENEEA. The CDR3 length is 12 residues. V was trimmed by 1 base and J by 6 bases, leaving 7 bases between them. The CDR3 loop is CASSLAPPEQYF. The CDR3 coding sequence is TGTGCCAGCAGCTTAGCCCCTCCCGAGCAGTACTTC.

The chain carries TRBV11-3 and TRBJ2-3; a weak D match, TRBD2 (6 bases). Between the trimmed V and J ends, which lost 3 bases and 2 bases, there was a span of 15 bases. The CDR3 covers 16 residues. CDR1 is SGHNT and CDR2 is YENEEA in the germline V gene. CDR3: CASSFGGAGLTDTQYF. CDR3 nucleotide sequence: TGTGCCAGCAGCTTCGGGGGAGCGGGCCTCACAGATACGCAGTATTTT.

This clonotype was seen once. The gene calls are TRBV5-1 and TRBJ1-3; 11 bases align to TRBD1. V shed 4 bases, J shed 4 bases, and the junction held 7 bases outside the gene matches. The CDR3 runs to 16 residues. CDR1 and CDR2 from the germline V gene are SGHRS and YFSETQ. The CDR3 region has the DNA TGCGCCAGCAGCCGGACAGGGGGCGAATTGGGAAACACCATATATTTT. This translates into CASSRTGGELGNTIYF.

The chain employs TRBV7-8 and TRBJ1-2; no clear D. From germline, CDR1 is SGHVS and CDR2 FQNEAQ. The CDR3 sequence is 13 residues long. V lost 1 base to trimming and J lost 5 bases, with 8 bases between them. The CDR3: CASSLEAGYGYTF. The CDR3 nucleotides are TGTGCCAGCAGCTTAGAGGCAGGATATGGCTACACCTTC.